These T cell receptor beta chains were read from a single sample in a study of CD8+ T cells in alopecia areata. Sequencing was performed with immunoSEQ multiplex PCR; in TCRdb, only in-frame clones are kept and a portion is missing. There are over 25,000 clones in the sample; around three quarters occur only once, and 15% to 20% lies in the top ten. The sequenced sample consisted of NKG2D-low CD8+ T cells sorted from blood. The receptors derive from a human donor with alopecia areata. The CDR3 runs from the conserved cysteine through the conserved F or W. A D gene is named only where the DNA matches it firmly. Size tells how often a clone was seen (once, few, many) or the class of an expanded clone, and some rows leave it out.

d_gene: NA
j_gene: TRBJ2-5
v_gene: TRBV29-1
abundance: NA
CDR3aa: CSVEVRMGRGHLQTQYF
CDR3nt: TGCAGCGTTGAAGTACGGATGGGGCGGGGACACCTTCAGACCCAGTACTTC

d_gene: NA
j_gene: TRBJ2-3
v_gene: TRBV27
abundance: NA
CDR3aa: CASSATGPLGTDTQYF
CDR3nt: TGTGCCAGCAGCGCAACAGGGCCTTTGGGCACAGATACGCAGTATTTT

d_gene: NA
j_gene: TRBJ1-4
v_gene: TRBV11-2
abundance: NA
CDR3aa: CASTSWGNEKLFF
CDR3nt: TGTGCCAGCACCTCCTGGGGTAATGAAAAACTGTTTTTT

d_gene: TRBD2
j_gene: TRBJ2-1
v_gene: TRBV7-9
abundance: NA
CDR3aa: CASSSTSLAGGPHEQFF
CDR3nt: TGTGCCAGCAGCTCAACCTCACTAGCGGGGGGGCCCCATGAGCAGTTCTTC

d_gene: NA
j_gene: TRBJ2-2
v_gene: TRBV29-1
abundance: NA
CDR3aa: CSANPGTDTGELFF
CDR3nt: TGCAGCGCAAATCCCGGGACTGACACCGGGGAGCTGTTTTTT

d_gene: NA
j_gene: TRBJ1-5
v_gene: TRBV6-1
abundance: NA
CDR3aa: CASSEASPGGQPQHF
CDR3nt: TGTGCCAGCAGTGAAGCGAGCCCGGGTGGCCAGCCCCAGCATTTT

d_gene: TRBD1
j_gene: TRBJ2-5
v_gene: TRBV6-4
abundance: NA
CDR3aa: CASSVKGGEGETQYF
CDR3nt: TGTGCCAGCAGTGTGAAAGGGGGCGAAGGGGAGACCCAGTACTTC

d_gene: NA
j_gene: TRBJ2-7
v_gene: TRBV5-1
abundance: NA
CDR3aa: CASSLSEFGPNYEQYF
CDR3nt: TGCGCCAGCAGCTTGTCAGAGTTCGGGCCCAACTACGAGCAGTACTTC

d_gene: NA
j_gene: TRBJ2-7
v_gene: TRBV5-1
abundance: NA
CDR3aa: CASSLAWARNYEQYF
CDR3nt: TGCGCCAGCAGCTTGGCCTGGGCGCGGAACTACGAGCAGTACTTC

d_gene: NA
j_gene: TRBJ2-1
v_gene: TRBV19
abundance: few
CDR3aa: CASSPARDEQFF
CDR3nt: TGTGCCAGTAGTCCAGCGCGGGATGAGCAGTTCTTC

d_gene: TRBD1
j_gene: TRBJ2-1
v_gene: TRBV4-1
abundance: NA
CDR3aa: CASSQGWTGLLYNEQFF
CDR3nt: TGCGCCAGCAGCCAAGGGTGGACAGGGCTTCTCTACAATGAGCAGTTCTTC

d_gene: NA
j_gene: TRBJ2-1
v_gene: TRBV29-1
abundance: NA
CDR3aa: CSVAGFIINEQFF
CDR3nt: TGCAGCGTTGCAGGGTTTATAATCAATGAGCAGTTCTTC

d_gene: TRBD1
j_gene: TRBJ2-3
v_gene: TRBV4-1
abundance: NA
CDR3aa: CASSLVDRVVGTDTQYF
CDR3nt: TGCGCCAGCAGCCTTGTCGACAGGGTTGTTGGCACAGATACGCAGTATTTT

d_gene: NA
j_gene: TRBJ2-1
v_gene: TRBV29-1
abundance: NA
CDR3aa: CSVGWGNEQFF
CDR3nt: TGCAGCGTTGGTTGGGGCAATGAGCAGTTCTTC

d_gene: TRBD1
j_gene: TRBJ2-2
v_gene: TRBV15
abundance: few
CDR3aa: CATSRGTGYPGELFF
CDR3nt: TGTGCCACCAGCAGAGGGACAGGGTATCCCGGGGAGCTGTTTTTT

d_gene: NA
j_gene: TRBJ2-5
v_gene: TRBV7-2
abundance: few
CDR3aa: CASSLPGPETQYF
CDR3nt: TGTGCCAGCAGCTTACCGGGCCCGGAGACCCAGTACTTC

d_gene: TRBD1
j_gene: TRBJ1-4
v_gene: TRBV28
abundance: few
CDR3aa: CASRPQTGLALFF
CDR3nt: TGTGCCAGCAGGCCACAGACAGGGTTAGCACTGTTTTTT

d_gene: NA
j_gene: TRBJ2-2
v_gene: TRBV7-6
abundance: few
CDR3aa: CASSTASGGGELFF
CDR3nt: TGTGCCAGCAGCACCGCGAGCGGCGGCGGGGAGCTGTTTTTT

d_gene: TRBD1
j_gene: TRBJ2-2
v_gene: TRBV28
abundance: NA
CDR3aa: CASSLIDRGTGELFF
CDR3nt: TGTGCCAGCAGCCTAATCGACAGGGGAACCGGGGAGCTGTTTTTT

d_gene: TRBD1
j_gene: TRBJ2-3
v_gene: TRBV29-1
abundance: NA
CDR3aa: CSGTGGETDTQYF
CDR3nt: TGCAGCGGAACAGGGGGCGAAACAGATACGCAGTATTTT

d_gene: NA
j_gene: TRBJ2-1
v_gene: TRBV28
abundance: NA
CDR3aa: CASSFILRGSIGSYNEQFF
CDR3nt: TGTGCCAGCAGTTTTATTCTTCGGGGGTCAATCGGGTCCTACAATGAGCAGTTCTTC

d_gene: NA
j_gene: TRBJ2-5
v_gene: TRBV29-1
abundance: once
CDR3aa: CSVDLGNQETQYF
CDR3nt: TGCAGCGTTGATCTGGGGAACCAAGAGACCCAGTACTTC

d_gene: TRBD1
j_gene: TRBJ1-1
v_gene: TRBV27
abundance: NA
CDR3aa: CASSPLPGQGTNTEAFF
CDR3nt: TGTGCCAGCAGTCCTCTACCAGGACAGGGAACGAACACTGAAGCTTTCTTT

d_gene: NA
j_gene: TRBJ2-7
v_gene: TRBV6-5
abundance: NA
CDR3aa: CASSYKGPYEQYF
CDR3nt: TGTGCCAGCAGTTACAAGGGTCCCTACGAGCAGTACTTC